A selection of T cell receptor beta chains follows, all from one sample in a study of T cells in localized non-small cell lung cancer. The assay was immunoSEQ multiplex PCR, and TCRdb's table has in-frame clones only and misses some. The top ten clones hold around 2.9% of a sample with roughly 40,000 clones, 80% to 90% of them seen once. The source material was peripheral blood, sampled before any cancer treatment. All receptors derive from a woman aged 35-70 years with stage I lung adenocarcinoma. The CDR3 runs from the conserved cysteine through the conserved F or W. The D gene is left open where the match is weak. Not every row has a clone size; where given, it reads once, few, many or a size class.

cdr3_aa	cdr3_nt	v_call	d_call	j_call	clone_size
CASSHPTSDRGRETQYF	TGTGCCAGCAGCCACCCTACATCAGACAGGGGCCGGGAGACCCAGTACTTC	TRBV21-1	NA	TRBJ2-5	NA
CASSSGTGAYNEQFF	TGTGCCAGCAGCTCAGGGACAGGAGCCTACAATGAGCAGTTCTTC	TRBV11-2	TRBD1	TRBJ2-1	NA
CASSSTPGRYTDTQYF	TGTGCCAGCAGTTCAACCCCGGGACGGTACACAGATACGCAGTATTTT	TRBV6-5	NA	TRBJ2-3	NA
CASRARLLRGRGNEQFF	TGTGCCAGCAGGGCCCGTCTTCTGCGGGGGCGGGGCAATGAGCAGTTCTTC	TRBV2	NA	TRBJ2-1	NA
CASSLWTDRGAEAFF	TGTGCCAGCAGTCTTTGGACCGACAGGGGTGCTGAAGCTTTCTTT	TRBV27	TRBD1	TRBJ1-1	NA
CASSSRVDYGYTF	TGTGCCAGCAGCTCGCGGGTTGACTATGGCTACACCTTC	TRBV5-5	NA	TRBJ1-2	NA
CASSPPRSGFFYEQYF	TGTGCCAGCAGTCCCCCCCGTAGCGGGTTCTTCTACGAGCAGTACTTC	TRBV27	TRBD2	TRBJ2-7	NA
CASITGVGEAFF	TGTGCCAGCATTACAGGGGTGGGGGAAGCTTTCTTT	TRBV28	TRBD1	TRBJ1-1	NA
CASSSGTSGKETQYF	TGCGCCAGCAGCTCCGGGACTAGCGGGAAAGAGACCCAGTACTTC	TRBV5-1	TRBD2	TRBJ2-5	NA
CASSLGYGTYNEQFF	TGTGCCAGCAGCTTAGGGTACGGGACCTACAATGAGCAGTTCTTC	TRBV7-9	NA	TRBJ2-1	NA
CASSPQSQENTEAFF	TGCGCCAGCAGCCCTCAGTCACAGGAGAACACTGAAGCTTTCTTT	TRBV4-1	NA	TRBJ1-1	few
CASSLSRDMKETQYF	TGCGCCAGCAGCCTCAGTCGGGACATGAAGGAGACCCAGTACTTC	TRBV4-1	NA	TRBJ2-5	NA
CASNWGQNTEAFF	TGTGCCAGCAATTGGGGCCAGAACACTGAAGCTTTCTTT	TRBV6-5	NA	TRBJ1-1	NA
CASTLSGTPGTEAFF	TGTGCCAGCACCCTGTCCGGGACACCGGGCACTGAAGCTTTCTTT	TRBV6-1	NA	TRBJ1-1	NA
CASRRTGIETQYF	TGTGCCAGCAGAAGGACAGGGATAGAGACCCAGTACTTC	TRBV28	TRBD1	TRBJ2-5	once
CASSLTSSSYNEQFF	TGTGCCAGCAGTTTGACCAGTAGCTCCTACAATGAGCAGTTCTTC	TRBV27	NA	TRBJ2-1	NA
CASSRVEGSTEAFF	TGTGCCAGCAGTCGCGTCGAGGGGAGCACTGAAGCTTTCTTT	TRBV6-6	NA	TRBJ1-1	NA
CAASPVGQYTEAFF	TGTGCCGCCAGCCCAGTCGGACAGTACACTGAAGCTTTCTTT	TRBV10-3	NA	TRBJ1-1	NA
CASSPQLSSYNEQFF	TGCGCCAGCAGCCCTCAGCTGAGCTCCTACAATGAGCAGTTCTTC	TRBV5-1	NA	TRBJ2-1	NA
CASTGNGGGNEQFF	TGTGCCAGCACCGGGAATGGGGGTGGTAATGAGCAGTTCTTC	TRBV2	NA	TRBJ2-1	NA
CASSSQDSAANEKLFF	TGTGCCAGCAGCTCTCAGGACAGTGCGGCTAATGAAAAACTGTTTTTT	TRBV11-2	NA	TRBJ1-4	NA
CASSLTGQAGNTEAFF	TGTGCCAGCAGCTTAACGGGACAGGCCGGGAACACTGAAGCTTTCTTT	TRBV7-3	TRBD1	TRBJ1-1	NA